The TCR beta chain under discussion was sequenced for a study of identical twins. This clonotype was found a few times. Its antigen is undetermined. Study-level points and caveats: There is a chance that invariant MAIT and iNKT cells partially muddied zero-insertion analyses. Models underpredicted monozygotic twin sharing of out-of-frame TCR alpha.

MiXCR was run by TCRdb on the 5' RACE reads, yielding one entry per CDR3 protein. This table holds about 720,000 distinct CDR3 sequences, around 8.3% found once. These data were also filed under a second study, of yellow fever vaccine responses in identical twins.

The TCR originated in a woman younger than 35 in good health. The sample consisted of PBMCs.

CDR3 DNA: TGTGCCTGGGGGGCGTTAGATACGCAGTATTTT. Its translation is CAWGALDTQYF. This rearrangement joins TRBV30 to TRBJ2-3, with D perhaps TRBD1 (5 bases). Germline CDR1 is GTSNPN and CDR2 is SVGIG (reference sequence). The CDR3 runs to 11 residues. Trimming cost V 5 bases and J 5 bases, with 8 bases left between them.